The rows below give T cell receptor beta chains drawn from one sample of a study of tumor-infiltrating lymphocytes in primary liver carcinoma. Via MiXCR, TCRdb re-called the multiplex PCR reads, giving one row per CDR3 protein. This sample has 84,000 or so distinct CDR3 sequences, with around 70% found just once. Sequencing was performed on liver tumor tissue from sampling region 1. These receptors originate from a man between 35 and 55 years old with primary liver carcinoma and hepatitis B virus infection. The CDR3 runs from the conserved cysteine through the conserved F or W. Fields, in order: V gene, clone size, CDR3 protein. Size is stated for part of the rows, as once, few or many counts, or as a class when the clone is expanded.

TRBV12-3/TRBV12-4	few	CASSPQQGSTETFF
TRBV29-1	-	CSVYWETRSYEQYF
TRBV12-3/TRBV12-4	-	CASSSTWNYGYTF
TRBV10-3	many	CAISESKGEQYF
TRBV28	-	CASSLRQETYEQYF
TRBV5-6	once	CASSLGHMRNEQCF
TRBV11-1	-	CASSLGISTQSDTQYF
TRBV12-3/TRBV12-4	-	CASSLGDRSYEHYF
TRBV6-5	-	CVSSYTSDGTGEQYF
TRBV13	-	CASSVLKNDQYF
TRBV11-3	-	CASSRGTGTFYEQYF
TRBV11-2	-	CASSFSGLASQYF
TRBV12-3/TRBV12-4	-	CASNWTGRETQYF
TRBV6-1	-	CASRSKTNRTNEQFF
TRBV20-1	-	CSAPKVGDLNTEAFF
TRBV4-1	many	CASSHDTGLAYSYEQYF
TRBV29-1	-	CSVHQEDYEQYF
TRBV12-3/TRBV12-4	many	CASATLRGQGLLYGYTF
TRBV7-8	-	CTSSLEGERSYEQYF
TRBV6-2/TRBV6-3	-	CASSPSSTTLTYTQYF
TRBV24-1	few	CATSDLTGTEQEAQYF
TRBV10-1	-	CTSSPASGGTDTQYF
TRBV12-3/TRBV12-4	-	CTSGGHQEAQYF
TRBV5-1	-	CVSGKTYNEQFF
TRBV11-2	-	CASSPSGMAGIEQFF
TRBV4-2	many	CASSQGRGVYNEQFF
TRBV28	few	CASSYGGESGEQCF
TRBV29-1	-	CSVASGTLGEQYF
TRBV19	few	CASSIVHVGVSYEQYF
TRBV28	many	CASSLAGSYEQYF
TRBV10-3	many	CAIRTGTEYEQYF
TRBV7-9	-	CASSLTGENYNEQFF
TRBV29-1	once	CSVEGGNIEAFF
TRBV28	many	CASSFPEGVRGEQYF
TRBV29-1	-	CSAEPLASGTYNEQFF
TRBV11-2	medium-sized	CASSYDRDEDEQYF
TRBV4-1	-	CASSQDLAGTLSYVQYF
TRBV6-1	once	CANSERGSYEQYF
TRBV6-2/TRBV6-3	-	CASRDLYDQYF
TRBV12-3/TRBV12-4	many	CASSPQPGTRKDEQYF
TRBV10-3	-	CTISDRLVGDPPYNEQFF
TRBV10-3	-	CAISERDRGDQYF
TRBV28	many	CASSKGQTSNQPQHF
TRBV2	-	CASSEVDYEQCF
TRBV4-1	-	CTSSLRGYGYTF
TRBV28	many	CASSPTSRAYQPQHF
TRBV27	-	CASSVAGGPLGEQYF
TRBV11-3	medium-sized	CASSLSGTSGRGEQFF
TRBV5-5	many	CASSLGLASGATDTQYF
TRBV4-1	-	CTSSQVGTDTDTQYF
TRBV28	-	CASSPEQAANYGYSF
TRBV28	-	CASSPPESLNEQYF
TRBV15	-	CATSRDGRPGGNDTQYF
TRBV12-3/TRBV12-4	-	CAISSAWRGQETQYF
TRBV11-2	-	CTSSLVGTGSGEDTQYF
TRBV4-2	once	CASGQVGPRDEKLFF
TRBV12-3/TRBV12-4	once	CASSFGQCEGPQHF
TRBV5-4	-	CTSSPGTSGVGGTDTQYF
TRBV6-5	-	CASHEGDTQYF